The rows below give T cell receptor beta chains drawn from one sample of a study of T cell repertoires in cytomegalovirus infection. TCRdb passed the reads through MiXCR, listing each CDR3 protein once. The table includes some 400,000 distinct CDR3 sequences, 15% to 20% detected once. Sequences were obtained from PBMCs. The source of these receptors is a human donor in good health (CMV status not recorded). Some clones in this sample may be carry-over from other donors' samples. The CDR3 runs from the conserved cysteine through the conserved F or W. The order of the fields is V gene, clone size, D gene, J gene, CDR3 DNA, CDR3 protein. A D gene is named only where the DNA matches it firmly. Clone size is shown for a subset of rows, as once, few, many or a class of expanded clone.

V gene: TRBV6-1
clone size: -
D gene: TRBD1
J gene: TRBJ1-3
CDR3 DNA: TGTGCCAGCAGTTCGGACAGGGCTCGCTCTGGAAACACCATATATTTT
CDR3 protein: CASSSDRARSGNTIYF

V gene: TRBV20-1
clone size: -
D gene: -
J gene: TRBJ2-7
CDR3 DNA: TGCAGTGCTAGGGACTTTCCCGGGAGAGGTTACGAGCAGTACTTC
CDR3 protein: CSARDFPGRGYEQYF

V gene: TRBV3-1
clone size: -
D gene: -
J gene: TRBJ1-5
CDR3 DNA: TGTGCCAGCAGCCCCACAGCGGGGGTTAATCAGCCCCAGCATTTT
CDR3 protein: CASSPTAGVNQPQHF

V gene: TRBV30
clone size: -
D gene: -
J gene: TRBJ2-7
CDR3 DNA: TGTGCCTGGAGCCCCCCAAGAACCGCCGCGGCTTACGAGCAGTACTTC
CDR3 protein: CAWSPPRTAAAYEQYF

V gene: TRBV20-1
clone size: few
D gene: -
J gene: TRBJ2-5
CDR3 DNA: TGCAGTGCTAGGTCCGGGGAAGAGACCCAGTACTTC
CDR3 protein: CSARSGEETQYF

V gene: TRBV6-6
clone size: -
D gene: -
J gene: TRBJ1-6
CDR3 DNA: TGTGCCGGCAGTTACCGGGGGGTGGATTCACCCCTCCACTTT
CDR3 protein: CAGSYRGVDSPLHF

V gene: TRBV2
clone size: few
D gene: TRBD1
J gene: TRBJ2-7
CDR3 DNA: TGTGCCAGCATGGAAAGACAGGGGATATCCTACGAGCAGTACTTC
CDR3 protein: CASMERQGISYEQYF

V gene: TRBV3-1
clone size: -
D gene: -
J gene: TRBJ2-4
CDR3 DNA: TGTGCCAGCAGCCAGCCCGGAGTAAACATTCAGTACTTC
CDR3 protein: CASSQPGVNIQYF

V gene: TRBV20-1
clone size: few
D gene: -
J gene: TRBJ1-2
CDR3 DNA: TGCAGTGCTTCAGAGCCCCTCAGCTATGGCTACACCTTC
CDR3 protein: CSASEPLSYGYTF

V gene: TRBV7-6
clone size: -
D gene: TRBD1
J gene: TRBJ1-3
CDR3 DNA: TGTGCCAGCAGCTTGGGACAGATTTCTGGAAACACCATATATTTT
CDR3 protein: CASSLGQISGNTIYF

V gene: TRBV6-1
clone size: many
D gene: -
J gene: TRBJ1-4
CDR3 DNA: TGTGCCAGCAGTGTCTACAGGGTTTCGGCAACTAATGAAAAACTGTTTTTT
CDR3 protein: CASSVYRVSATNEKLFF

V gene: TRBV7-9
clone size: many
D gene: -
J gene: TRBJ1-5
CDR3 DNA: TGTGCCAGCAGCTCCGACGGGGATCAGCCCCAGCATTTT
CDR3 protein: CASSSDGDQPQHF

V gene: TRBV27
clone size: few
D gene: -
J gene: TRBJ1-2
CDR3 DNA: TGTGCCAGCAGACTTAGGGGAGTGGGGTATGGCTACACCTTC
CDR3 protein: CASRLRGVGYGYTF

V gene: TRBV20-1
clone size: -
D gene: TRBD1
J gene: TRBJ2-7
CDR3 DNA: TGCAGTGCCAGACGGACAGGGCTGGGCGAGCAGTACTTC
CDR3 protein: CSARRTGLGEQYF

V gene: TRBV14
clone size: -
D gene: -
J gene: TRBJ2-1
CDR3 DNA: TGTGCCAGCAGCCAAGTTCCTAGAGCGCCCTCCTACAATGAGCAGTTCTTC
CDR3 protein: CASSQVPRAPSYNEQFF

V gene: TRBV19
clone size: few
D gene: TRBD2
J gene: TRBJ2-3
CDR3 DNA: TGTGCCACATCTAGCGGGAGTTCCCCAGATACGCAGTATTTT
CDR3 protein: CATSSGSSPDTQYF

V gene: TRBV11-2
clone size: -
D gene: TRBD1
J gene: TRBJ2-3
CDR3 DNA: TGTGCCAGCAGCTTAATGGGGACAGGACGAGATACGCAGTATTTT
CDR3 protein: CASSLMGTGRDTQYF

V gene: TRBV28
clone size: -
D gene: TRBD2
J gene: TRBJ2-3
CDR3 DNA: TGTGCCAGCAGTTTCCCGGGACTAGCGGGGAGAGGACCAAGGACAGATACGCAGTATTTT
CDR3 protein: CASSFPGLAGRGPRTDTQYF

V gene: TRBV7-2
clone size: many
D gene: -
J gene: TRBJ2-5
CDR3 DNA: TGTGCCAGCAGCTTAGTAAACAGCCTTACGGAGACCCAGTACTTC
CDR3 protein: CASSLVNSLTETQYF

V gene: TRBV7-2
clone size: many
D gene: TRBD1
J gene: TRBJ2-1
CDR3 DNA: TGTGCCAGCAGCTTGACCGGGACAGGGGTCCACAATGAGCAGTTCTTC
CDR3 protein: CASSLTGTGVHNEQFF

V gene: TRBV20-1
clone size: -
D gene: -
J gene: TRBJ2-2
CDR3 DNA: TGCAGTGCTAGAGACCGAGCCCGGAGCGGGGACATGAACACCGGGGAGCTGTTTTTT
CDR3 protein: CSARDRARSGDMNTGELFF

V gene: TRBV11-2
clone size: -
D gene: TRBD2
J gene: TRBJ2-1
CDR3 DNA: TGTGCCAGCAGCTTACCTAGCGGGGTCCATTACAATGAGCAGTTCTTC
CDR3 protein: CASSLPSGVHYNEQFF

V gene: TRBV7-9
clone size: many
D gene: TRBD1
J gene: TRBJ1-2
CDR3 DNA: TGTGCCAGCAGCTCGCCTGAGACAGGGCACCCTAACTATGGCTACACCTTC
CDR3 protein: CASSSPETGHPNYGYTF

V gene: TRBV7-9
clone size: many
D gene: TRBD1
J gene: TRBJ2-2
CDR3 DNA: TGTGCCAGCAGCTACTCGACAGGGGTGGACACCGGGGAGCTGTTTTTT
CDR3 protein: CASSYSTGVDTGELFF

V gene: TRBV11-2
clone size: many
D gene: -
J gene: TRBJ1-2
CDR3 DNA: TGTGCCAGCAGCTTAGAAGGGGATGGCTACACCTTC
CDR3 protein: CASSLEGDGYTF

V gene: TRBV7-2
clone size: -
D gene: -
J gene: TRBJ2-3
CDR3 DNA: TGTGCCAGCAGCTTCGGGTCTAACACAGATACGCAGTATTTT
CDR3 protein: CASSFGSNTDTQYF

V gene: TRBV7-2
clone size: many
D gene: -
J gene: TRBJ1-3
CDR3 DNA: TGTGCCAGCAGGGGTCGGAGTAACACCATATATTTT
CDR3 protein: CASRGRSNTIYF

V gene: TRBV12-3/TRBV12-4
clone size: few
D gene: -
J gene: TRBJ2-3
CDR3 DNA: TGTGCCAGCAGGGTTTCCTCGTGGACAGATACGCAGTATTTT
CDR3 protein: CASRVSSWTDTQYF

V gene: TRBV7-2
clone size: many
D gene: -
J gene: TRBJ1-1
CDR3 DNA: TGTGCCAGCAGCTTACTGACGGCATCTGAAGCTTTCTTT
CDR3 protein: CASSLLTASEAFF

V gene: TRBV9
clone size: few
D gene: -
J gene: TRBJ2-5
CDR3 DNA: TGTGCCAGCAGCGTAGGCGCGGGGGCCCAAGAGACCCAGTACTTC
CDR3 protein: CASSVGAGAQETQYF

V gene: TRBV7-2
clone size: many
D gene: -
J gene: TRBJ2-5
CDR3 DNA: TGTGCCAGCAGCTTTGCCGGGAAAGAGACCCAGTACTTC
CDR3 protein: CASSFAGKETQYF

V gene: TRBV19
clone size: few
D gene: TRBD1
J gene: TRBJ1-2
CDR3 DNA: TGTGCCAGTACGGCACAGGGGGATGGCTACACCTTC
CDR3 protein: CASTAQGDGYTF

V gene: TRBV6-2/TRBV6-3
clone size: -
D gene: -
J gene: TRBJ1-1
CDR3 DNA: TGTGCCAGCAGTCGGCTGGACCTGGCGGAGTCTGAAGCTTTCTTT
CDR3 protein: CASSRLDLAESEAFF

V gene: TRBV2
clone size: few
D gene: -
J gene: TRBJ2-5
CDR3 DNA: TGTGCCAGCCGGGACTTGCCCAACTCAGAGACCCAGTACTTC
CDR3 protein: CASRDLPNSETQYF

V gene: TRBV10-3
clone size: -
D gene: TRBD2
J gene: TRBJ2-1
CDR3 DNA: TGTGCCATCAGGGAGACTAGCGGGAGCGATGAGCAGTTCTTC
CDR3 protein: CAIRETSGSDEQFF

V gene: TRBV4-1
clone size: -
D gene: TRBD1
J gene: TRBJ1-1
CDR3 DNA: TGCGCCAGCAGCCACACGACAGGGGTGGTCACTGAAGCTTTCTTT
CDR3 protein: CASSHTTGVVTEAFF

V gene: TRBV20-1
clone size: -
D gene: TRBD1
J gene: TRBJ2-3
CDR3 DNA: TGCAGTGCTACTAGACAGGGGACAGATACGCAGTATTTT
CDR3 protein: CSATRQGTDTQYF

V gene: TRBV7-2
clone size: many
D gene: -
J gene: TRBJ1-2
CDR3 DNA: TGTGCCAGCAGCTACGACAAGGGGGTGGGCGGCTACACCTTC
CDR3 protein: CASSYDKGVGGYTF

V gene: TRBV28
clone size: -
D gene: -
J gene: TRBJ1-2
CDR3 DNA: TGTGCCAGCACAGGGCACTCCGACTATGGCTACACCTTC
CDR3 protein: CASTGHSDYGYTF

V gene: TRBV7-2
clone size: few
D gene: -
J gene: TRBJ2-3
CDR3 DNA: TGTGCCAGCATGCTTGACTTTAGCACAGATACGCAGTATTTT
CDR3 protein: CASMLDFSTDTQYF

V gene: TRBV12-3/TRBV12-4
clone size: few
D gene: -
J gene: TRBJ2-7
CDR3 DNA: TGTGCCAGCAGCATCCTTAACCCAGGGTACGAGCAGTACTTC
CDR3 protein: CASSILNPGYEQYF

V gene: TRBV18
clone size: -
D gene: TRBD2
J gene: TRBJ2-1
CDR3 DNA: TGTGCCAGCTCACCTGTAGCGGGAGGTTACTACAATGAGCAGTTCTTC
CDR3 protein: CASSPVAGGYYNEQFF

V gene: TRBV2
clone size: -
D gene: -
J gene: TRBJ2-7
CDR3 DNA: TGTGCCAGCAGCGGGACGATAGCTGTTGAGTACTTC
CDR3 protein: CASSGTIAVEYF

V gene: TRBV20-1
clone size: -
D gene: TRBD1
J gene: TRBJ1-2
CDR3 DNA: TGCAGTGCTAGTGGAGGGGGCAGCTATGGCTACACCTTC
CDR3 protein: CSASGGGSYGYTF

V gene: TRBV7-8
clone size: many
D gene: -
J gene: TRBJ1-5
CDR3 DNA: TGTGCCAGCAGCTTCTGGACGGATCAGCCCCAGCATTTT
CDR3 protein: CASSFWTDQPQHF

V gene: TRBV30
clone size: -
D gene: -
J gene: TRBJ2-2
CDR3 DNA: TGTGCCTGGAGTAAGGTTGGGGGGACCGGGGAGCTGTTTTTT
CDR3 protein: CAWSKVGGTGELFF

V gene: TRBV7-2
clone size: -
D gene: -
J gene: TRBJ1-6
CDR3 DNA: TGTGCCAGCAGCTTAGTAGGGGTCAATTCACCCCTCCACTTT
CDR3 protein: CASSLVGVNSPLHF

V gene: TRBV7-2
clone size: many
D gene: TRBD2
J gene: TRBJ2-1
CDR3 DNA: TGTGCCAGCAGCCCTCGGACTAGCGGCTCCCTTCTCTTC
CDR3 protein: CASSPRTSGSLLF

V gene: TRBV2
clone size: many
D gene: -
J gene: TRBJ1-4
CDR3 DNA: TGTGCCAGCAATGGGCGGGGGTATGAAAAACTGTTTTTT
CDR3 protein: CASNGRGYEKLFF

V gene: TRBV14
clone size: -
D gene: -
J gene: TRBJ2-5
CDR3 DNA: TGTGCCAGCAGCCAAGGTGTTTCAGGACAAGAGACCCAGTACTTC
CDR3 protein: CASSQGVSGQETQYF

V gene: TRBV7-9
clone size: few
D gene: -
J gene: TRBJ2-2
CDR3 DNA: TGTGCCAGCGGCTCTCTAGGAACCGGGGAGCTGTTTTTT
CDR3 protein: CASGSLGTGELFF

V gene: TRBV5-1
clone size: -
D gene: -
J gene: TRBJ2-3
CDR3 DNA: TGCGCCAGCGTCAGCGGGAGCACAGATACGCAGTATTTT
CDR3 protein: CASVSGSTDTQYF

V gene: TRBV7-2
clone size: many
D gene: TRBD1
J gene: TRBJ1-2
CDR3 DNA: TGTGCCAGCAGCTTAGCCGCGACAGGGTATGGCTACACCTTC
CDR3 protein: CASSLAATGYGYTF

V gene: TRBV6-2/TRBV6-3
clone size: many
D gene: -
J gene: TRBJ2-5
CDR3 DNA: TGTGCCAGCAGTTACTCGGGGGTACAAGAGACCCAGTACTTC
CDR3 protein: CASSYSGVQETQYF

V gene: TRBV28
clone size: -
D gene: TRBD1
J gene: TRBJ1-4
CDR3 DNA: TGTGCCAGCAGTCGGGACAGAAGAAAACTGTTTTTT
CDR3 protein: CASSRDRRKLFF

V gene: TRBV7-9
clone size: many
D gene: -
J gene: TRBJ2-3
CDR3 DNA: TGTGCCAGCAGCCCACTAGGTTTCACAGATACGCAGTATTTT
CDR3 protein: CASSPLGFTDTQYF

V gene: TRBV10-3
clone size: -
D gene: -
J gene: TRBJ1-1
CDR3 DNA: TGTGCCATCAGTGAGTCGCCGGGGGCCACTGAAGCTTTCTTT
CDR3 protein: CAISESPGATEAFF

V gene: TRBV29-1
clone size: few
D gene: TRBD1
J gene: TRBJ2-7
CDR3 DNA: TGCAGCGTTGGAGACAGGGGGGACTACGAGCAGTACTTC
CDR3 protein: CSVGDRGDYEQYF

V gene: TRBV7-2
clone size: many
D gene: TRBD2
J gene: TRBJ2-5
CDR3 DNA: TGTGCCAGCAGCTTATTCGCTAGCGGCGTAGACCAAGAGACCCAGTACTTC
CDR3 protein: CASSLFASGVDQETQYF